This T cell receptor (beta chain) was sequenced in a study of T cell responses to AZD1222 COVID-19 vaccine. TCRdb keeps only in-frame clones here, not all; method: immunoSEQ multiplex PCR. Of over 110,000 clones in the sample, roughly 90% were seen once. The sample here was peripheral blood, taken 28 days after the second AZD1222 dose. This TCR was sampled from an adult who received the AZD1222 COVID-19 vaccine.

CDR3 bases: TGTGCCAGCGGCATGACTAGCGGGGGCCGGAATGAGCAGTTCTTC. It translates to CASGMTSGGRNEQFF. The J gene is TRBJ2-1, the V gene TRBV6-5; 12 bases are shared with TRBD2. The length of the CDR3 is 15 residues. Germline CDR1 MNHEY, CDR2 SVGAGI. With 8 bases clipped from V and 7 bases from J, the junction kept 9 bases outside the gene matches.